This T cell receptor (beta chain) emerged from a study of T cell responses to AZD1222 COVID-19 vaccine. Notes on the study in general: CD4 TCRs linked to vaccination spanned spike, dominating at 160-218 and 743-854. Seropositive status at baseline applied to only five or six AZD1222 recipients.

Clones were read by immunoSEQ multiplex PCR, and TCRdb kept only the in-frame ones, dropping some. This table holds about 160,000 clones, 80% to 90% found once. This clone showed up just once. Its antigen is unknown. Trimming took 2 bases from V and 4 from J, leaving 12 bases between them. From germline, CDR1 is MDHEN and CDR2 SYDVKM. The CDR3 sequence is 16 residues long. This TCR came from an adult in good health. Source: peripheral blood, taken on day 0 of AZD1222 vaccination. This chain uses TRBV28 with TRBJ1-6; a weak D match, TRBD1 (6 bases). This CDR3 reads CASSLRGRTYNSPLHF. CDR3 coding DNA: TGTGCCAGCAGTTTACGGGGGCGGACTTATAATTCACCCCTCCACTTT.